The entry below gives a single T cell receptor (beta chain) sequence along with its context. This specimen comes from a study of cytomegalovirus exposure and HLA in healthy donors. The germline V and J ends were trimmed by 10 bases and 4 bases, with 22 bases remaining between them. This CDR3 spans 15 amino acids. Germline CDR1 reads MNHNS; CDR2 reads SASEGT. The PCR was carried out with 60 Vbeta primers and 13 Jbeta primers. The data were produced by immunoSEQ multiplex PCR, yet TCRdb's version contains in-frame clones alone and is incomplete. The sample includes roughly 93,000 clones, around 81% seen only once; the top ten take 0.57%.

V usage is TRBV6-1 and J usage is TRBJ2-5; D may be TRBD1 (5 bases). The receptor's source is a man aged 25 to 45 in good health and CMV-seronegative. Material for sequencing was PBMCs. The CDR3 sequence: CATAPRGPGIETQYF. In DNA form, the CDR3 reads TGTGCCACCGCCCCAAGGGGTCCAGGGATAGAGACCCAGTACTTC.